A single sample is the source of the 14 T cell receptor beta chains below, sequenced in a study of T-cell memory formation after mild COVID-19. MiXCR was run by TCRdb on the 5' RACE reads, yielding one entry per CDR3 protein. The top ten hold 12% of the sample, which has roughly 600,000 distinct CDR3 sequences, over 15% seen once. Sample: PBMCs or a T cell subset sorted from them (not recorded which). All receptors derive from an adult woman who had mild COVID-19 (a few samples of this study predate the infection). Cell type and time point are not known.

This clonotype was seen a few times. The V call is TRBV12-3 or TRBV12-4, the J call TRBJ1-2, with D hard to call. V was shortened by 3 bases and J by 10 bases, with 12 bases between the two germline ends. The CDR3 totals 12 residues. Here the CDR3 reads CASSLMGRLYTF. The CDR3 DNA reads as TGTGCCAGCAGTTTGATGGGCCGACTCTACACCTTC.

V gene TRBV24-1 combines with J gene TRBJ2-2; D remains ambiguous. CDR1 is KGHDR, CDR2 SFDVKD, per germline. The CDR3 contains 13 residues. V lost 3 bases and J 3 bases, leaving 4 bases between the germline ends. The CDR3 loop reads CATSDRYTGELFF. The CDR3 DNA reads TGTGCCACCAGTGATCGGTACACCGGGGAGCTGTTTTTT.

CDR3 bases: TGTGCCAGCAGCTTAGAGGGACAGGGGCGTCAGCAGTACTTC. This gives the protein CASSLEGQGRQQYF. V and J are TRBV7-6 and TRBJ2-7; the match to TRBD1 covers 10 bases. The CDR3 sequence is 14 residues long. Looked up from germline, CDR1 is SGHVS and CDR2 is FNYEAQ. J lost 8 bases, V lost 1 base, and 5 bases had no gene match.

The rearrangement joins TRBV9 to TRBJ2-1, with TRBD2 identical over 10 bases. The germline gives CDR1 SGDLS, CDR2 YYNGEE. Unmatched junction bases numbered 7, after V lost 2 bases and J lost 8 bases. The CDR3 runs 15 residues. The CDR3 loop reads CASSVASGRGDEQFF. CDR3 nucleotide sequence: TGTGCCAGCAGCGTCGCTAGCGGGAGAGGTGATGAGCAGTTCTTC.

This clonotype has just a few counts. The chain joins TRBV7-9 to TRBJ2-7; 7 bases fit TRBD2. V dropped 7 bases and J dropped 2; count of bases not matched to a gene: 8. The length of the CDR3 is 14 residues. Germline V gives CDR1 SEHNR, CDR2 FQNEAQ (reference sequence). This CDR3 is CASIHSGGTYEQYF. The CDR3 DNA sequence: TGTGCCAGCATCCACTCCGGGGGGACCTACGAGCAGTACTTC.

This chain links TRBV4-3 with TRBJ2-5; the D gene could be TRBD1 or TRBD2 (6 bases each). CDR1 LGHNA and CDR2 YSLEER come from the germline V gene. With 0 bases removed from V and 7 bases from J, the gap between germline ends came to 9 bases. This CDR3 region has 13 residues. This chain's CDR3 is CASSQDGGGTQYF. As DNA, the CDR3 is TGCGCCAGCAGCCAAGACGGGGGCGGGACCCAGTACTTC.

This clonotype was recorded a few times. The V call is TRBV5-1, the J call TRBJ2-7; 9 bases match TRBD1. The CDR3 covers 15 residues. V was clipped by 4 bases and J by 3 bases; unmatched bases: 8. The V gene's germline CDR1 is SGHRS and CDR2 YFSETQ. The CDR3 sequence is CASSQPGQGYYEQYF. CDR3 DNA: TGCGCCAGCAGCCAACCGGGACAGGGTTACTACGAGCAGTACTTC.

This clonotype occurred a few times. The gene calls are TRBV5-1 and TRBJ2-7; D gene ambiguous. Germline V gives CDR1 SGHRS, CDR2 YFSETQ. Trimming took off 0 bases at V and 4 bases at J, with 11 bases between the two ends. The CDR3 extends over 14 amino acids. Here the CDR3 reads CASSLDGDGYEQYF. The CDR3 DNA is TGCGCCAGCAGCTTGGATGGAGATGGGTACGAGCAGTACTTC.

In its sample, this clonotype was seen many times. V is TRBV7-6 and J is TRBJ2-2; 7 positions agree with TRBD1. The CDR3 loop spans 15 amino acids. V was pared by 5 bases and J by 2 bases, with 5 bases of the junction left unmatched. Germline V gene data show CDR1 as SGHVS and CDR2 as FNYEAQ. CDR3 sequence reads: CASSPQGLNTGELFF. For the CDR3, the DNA is TGTGCCAGCAGCCCACAGGGGTTAAACACCGGGGAGCTGTTTTTT.

The J gene is TRBJ2-1, the V gene TRBV20-1; TRBD2 agrees at 8 bases. After removal of 3 bases from V and 3 bases from J, the junction contained 7 bases not matched to a gene. Germline lookup yields CDR1 DFQATT and CDR2 SNEGSKA (reference sequence). The CDR3 runs to 15 residues. CDR3 sequence (DNA): TGCAGTGCTAGTTCCGGGACTAGTAACTACAATGAGCAGTTCTTC. Translating it yields CSASSGTSNYNEQFF.

This clonotype was counted between two and nine times. The genes are TRBV3-1 and TRBJ2-1, with D possibly matching TRBD2 (5 bases). In germline, CDR1 is LGHDT, CDR2 YNNKEL (reference sequence). V lost 1 base and J 7 bases, leaving 20 bases between the germline ends. This CDR3 has 17 amino acids. CDR3 protein: CASSQGERLSPSNEQFF. The DNA for the CDR3 is TGTGCCAGCAGCCAAGGGGAGAGACTATCCCCTTCGAATGAGCAGTTCTTC.

This clonotype has ten or more counts. The chain combines TRBV12-3 or TRBV12-4 with TRBJ1-5, with a tentative D call TRBD1 (5 bases). V gave up 5 bases and J gave up 5 bases, with 10 bases separating them. The CDR3 covers 13 residues. The CDR3, as DNA: TGTGCCAGCAGTGGGCAGGGCCATCAGCCCCAGCATTTT. Its protein is CASSGQGHQPQHF.

This clonotype was seen only a few times. The V call is TRBV6-6, the J call TRBJ2-7; no definite D call. The CDR3 has 16 residues. The germline CDR1 and CDR2 sequences are MNHNY and SVGAGI (reference sequence). V was pared by 0 bases and J by 3 bases, with 15 bases between. The CDR3 spells CASSYSAATTIYEQYF. In DNA, the CDR3 is TGTGCCAGCAGTTACTCGGCGGCTACAACAATCTACGAGCAGTACTTC.

This clonotype occurred a few times. The J gene is TRBJ2-2, the V gene TRBV4-2, with TRBD1 matching 9 bases. In germline, CDR1 is LGHNA, CDR2 YNFKEQ. Trimming at V came to 1 base and at J to 6 bases, leaving 6 bases not matched to a gene. This CDR3 contains 16 residues. In DNA, the CDR3 is TGTGCCAGCAGCCAAGGGGGACAGGGAGCTCCCGGGGAGCTGTTTTTT. This translates into CASSQGGQGAPGELFF.